Detailed here is one T cell receptor (beta chain). Trimming took 4 bases from V and 2 from J; bases not matched to a gene: 8. Per germline, CDR1 KGHSH and CDR2 LQKENI. This CDR3 has 17 residues. Every bit of the isolated RNA underwent reverse transcription, so sequencing read expressed TCRB transcripts. Data came from immunoSEQ multiplex PCR; TCRdb stores just in-frame clones and leaves some out. Of under 900,000 clones in the sample, 17% are singletons; the top ten hold 0.02% to 0.025%. CD45RO/CCR7/CD25/CD127/CD95/CD27 sorting isolated CD4+ naive, central memory, regulatory and stem cell-like memory cells. The data belong to a study of beta chain features in type 1 diabetes. Study in general: Healthy donors and patients had similar age, gender and cell yields.

The V and J genes are TRBV18 and TRBJ2-5; 12 bases map to TRBD2. Sequencing used naive CD4+ T cells from blood. The sequence was collected from a woman aged 18-29 years in good health. CDR3 nucleotides: TGTGCCAGCTCACAAACTAGCGGGAGGCTGACACAAGAGACCCAGTACTTC. Residues: CASSQTSGRLTQETQYF. Based on the CDR3 plus reference TRBV18 and TRBJ2-5, the full variable domain is NAGVMQNPRHLVRRRGQEARLRCSPMKGHSHVYWYRQLPEEGLKFMVYLQKENIIDESGMPKERFSAEFPKEGPSILRIQQVVRGDSAAYFCASSQTSGRLTQETQYFGPGTRLLVL.